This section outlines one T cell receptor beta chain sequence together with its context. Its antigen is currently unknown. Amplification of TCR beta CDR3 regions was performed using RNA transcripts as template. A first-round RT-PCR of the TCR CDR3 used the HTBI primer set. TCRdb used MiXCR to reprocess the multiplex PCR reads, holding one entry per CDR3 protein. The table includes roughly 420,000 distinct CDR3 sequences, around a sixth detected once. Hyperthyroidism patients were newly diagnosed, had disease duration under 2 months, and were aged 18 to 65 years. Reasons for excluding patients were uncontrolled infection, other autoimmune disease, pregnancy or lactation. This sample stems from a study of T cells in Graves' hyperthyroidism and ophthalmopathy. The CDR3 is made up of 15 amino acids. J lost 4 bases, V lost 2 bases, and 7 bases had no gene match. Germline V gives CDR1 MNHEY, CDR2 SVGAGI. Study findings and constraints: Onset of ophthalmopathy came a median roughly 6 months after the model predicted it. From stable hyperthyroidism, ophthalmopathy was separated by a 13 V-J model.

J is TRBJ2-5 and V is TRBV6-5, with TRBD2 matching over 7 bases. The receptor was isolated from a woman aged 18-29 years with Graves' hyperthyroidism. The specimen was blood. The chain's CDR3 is CASSYAGLAGETQYF. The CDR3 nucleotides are TGTGCCAGCAGTTACGCCGGGTTAGCGGGAGAGACCCAGTACTTC.